The 10 T cell receptor beta chains presented below share a single source sample, sequenced in a study of OX40 agonist ivuxolimab in advanced cancers. TCRdb keeps only in-frame clones here, not all; method: immunoSEQ multiplex PCR. The sample has 40,000 to 50,000 clones; 80% to 90% are singletons. The input for sequencing was CD4+ or CD8+ T cells sorted from blood, taken in a trial of the OX40 agonist ivuxolimab. Receptor source: an adult with an advanced solid tumor such as melanoma, head and neck, liver or kidney cancer.

The CDR3 region has the DNA TGTGCCAGCAGAAGTGATGGGACAGGGGGCAGTGAGCAGTTCTTC. This translates into CASRSDGTGGSEQFF. The rearrangement joins TRBV2 to TRBJ2-1, with TRBD1 matching 12 bases. The length of the CDR3 is 15 residues. Germline CDR1 reads SNHLY; CDR2 reads FYNNEI. Trimming at V came to 6 bases and at J to 9 bases, leaving 9 bases not matched to a gene.

This clone was picked up a small number of times. The chain uses TRBV7-9 and TRBJ2-7; D is unresolved. Per germline, CDR1 SEHNR and CDR2 FQNEAQ (reference sequence). The CDR3 covers 12 residues. Trimming pared 3 bases from V and 5 bases from J, leaving 8 bases between. The CDR3 DNA reads TGTGCCAGCAGCTTTCAGGTGAACGAGCAGTACTTC. Residues: CASSFQVNEQYF.

This chain links TRBV11-2 with TRBJ1-1; possibly TRBD1 for D (6 bases). The V gene's germline CDR1 is SGHAT and CDR2 FQNNGV. The CDR3 has 13 residues. Trimming shortened V by 4 bases and J by 0 bases, and 6 bases separated the two germline ends. This CDR3 reads CASSWTVNTEAFF. As DNA, the CDR3 is TGTGCCAGCAGCTGGACAGTGAACACTGAAGCTTTCTTT.

This chain links TRBV30 with TRBJ1-6, with 8 bases matching TRBD1. Germline loops: CDR1 GTSNPN, CDR2 SVGIG (reference sequence). Trimming cost V 5 bases and J 8 bases; bases outside gene matches: 5. This CDR3 has 13 amino acids. In DNA, the CDR3 is TGTGCCTGGGCCGGGACAGGAGATTCACCCCTCCACTTT. This sequence encodes CAWAGTGDSPLHF.

This clone was counted a single time. The V call is TRBV6-1, the J call TRBJ2-1; D is uncertain. The V end was cut by 2 bases, the J end by 7 bases, with 6 bases between. CDR1 is MNHNS, CDR2 SASEGT, per germline. The CDR3 totals 12 residues. CDR3 region: CASSEIQNEQFF. The CDR3 coding sequence is TGTGCCAGCAGTGAAATCCAGAATGAGCAGTTCTTC.

The chain joins TRBV6-5 to TRBJ1-4; D unclear. CDR1 is MNHEY and CDR2 is SVGAGI in the germline V gene. The CDR3 runs 15 residues. Trimming shortened V by 6 bases and J by 0 bases, and 11 bases separated the two germline ends. CDR3 loop: CASSRSIPTNEKLFF. The CDR3 nucleotides read TGTGCCAGCAGCCGGTCCATCCCAACTAATGAAAAACTGTTTTTT.

This clone was picked up a small number of times. The chain combines TRBV2 with TRBJ2-1; D perhaps matches TRBD2 (6 bases). Trimming took 8 bases from V and 6 from J, leaving 8 bases between them. Germline CDR1 reads SNHLY; CDR2 reads FYNNEI. This CDR3 has 11 residues. The CDR3, as DNA: TGTGCCAGCTCGCGGGGCAATGAGCAGTTCTTC. Its translation: CASSRGNEQFF.

The table lists this clone with a count of one. The gene calls are TRBV11-2 and TRBJ1-1; weak D call: TRBD1 (5 bases). Germline lookup yields CDR1 SGHAT and CDR2 FQNNGV. The V gene lost 5 bases and the J gene lost 1 base, with 14 bases spanning the gap. This CDR3 contains 15 residues. The CDR3, as DNA: TGTGCCAGCAGCCTGCTGGGGCCTCCGAACACTGAAGCTTTCTTT. Translation: CASSLLGPPNTEAFF.

This chain uses TRBV5-3 with TRBJ2-7; D is ambiguous. TRBV5-3 falls under the ORF class, with uncertain function. V lost 0 bases, J lost 2 bases, and 12 bases lay in between. The CDR3 loop spans 15 amino acids. CDR3 sequence (DNA): TGTGCCAGAAGCTTGGCGGGCGGCCCCACCTACGAGCAGTACTTC. This translates into CARSLAGGPTYEQYF.

V usage is TRBV5-6 and J usage is TRBJ2-1; 7 bases match TRBD2. Germline-derived CDR1 and CDR2 are SGHDT and YYEEEE. CDR3 length: 15 amino acids. J gave up 2 bases and V 1 base, and 3 bases lay outside the gene matches. CDR3 protein: CASSLPAGTYNEQFF. CDR3 nucleotide sequence: TGTGCCAGCAGCTTGCCAGCGGGAACCTACAATGAGCAGTTCTTC.